The 9 T cell receptor beta chains below come from one sample, sequenced in a study of cytomegalovirus exposure and HLA in healthy donors. Use of 60 Vbeta and 13 Jbeta primers characterized the PCR. Profiled with immunoSEQ multiplex PCR; TCRdb holds only in-frame clones, not every one. This table has about 150,000 clones, 80% appearing once. Material: PBMCs. The origin of the receptors is a middle-aged woman in good health and CMV-seropositive.

The rearrangement links TRBV2 to TRBJ2-1, with 9 nucleotides matching TRBD2. This CDR3 has 15 amino acids. Germline lookup yields CDR1 SNHLY and CDR2 FYNNEI. With 6 bases clipped from V and 4 bases from J, the junction kept 7 bases outside the gene matches. The CDR3 loop reads CASRNSGLAYNEQFF. CDR3 DNA: TGTGCCAGCAGGAACTCGGGACTAGCTTACAATGAGCAGTTCTTC. Full variable domain (missing parts from reference TRBV2 and TRBJ2-1): EPEVTQTPSHQVTQMGQEVILRCVPISNHLYFYWYRQILGQKVEFLVSFYNNEISEKSEIFDDQFSVERPDGSNFTLKIRSTKLEDSAMYFCASRNSGLAYNEQFFGPGTRLTVL.

J is TRBJ2-1 and V is TRBV30; 9 nucleotides match TRBD2. The CDR3 runs 15 residues. The germline gives CDR1 GTSNPN, CDR2 SVGIG (reference sequence). V shed 4 bases and J 5 bases; nucleotides not matched to a gene: 9. This CDR3 is CAWTRSSGRNNEQFF. The CDR3 nucleotides read TGTGCCTGGACACGGTCCAGCGGGAGGAACAATGAGCAGTTCTTC.

The genes are TRBV5-5 and TRBJ1-1; unclear D gene. The CDR3 extends over 14 amino acids. Germline V CDR1 and CDR2: SGHKS, YYEKEE (reference sequence). V shed 5 bases and J shed 1 base, with 12 bases lying between them. CDR3 protein: CASSHTTGNTEAFF. The DNA of the CDR3 is TGTGCCAGCAGTCATACCACCGGGAACACTGAAGCTTTCTTT. Combining the CDR3 with reference TRBV5-5 and TRBJ1-1 gives the whole variable domain DAGVTQSPTHLIKTRGQQVTLRCSPISGHKSVSWYQQVLGQGPQFIFQYYEKEERGRGNFPDRFSARQFPNYSSELNVNALLLGDSALYLCASSHTTGNTEAFFGQGTRLTVV.

The CDR3 DNA is TGTGCCAGCAGCTCCAGGGGCGGCAACTATGGCTACACCTTC. This sequence encodes CASSSRGGNYGYTF. The V and J genes are TRBV5-4 and TRBJ1-2; maybe TRBD1 (6 bases). Trimming took off 3 bases at V and 2 bases at J, with 11 bases between the two ends. CDR1 and CDR2 from the germline V gene are SGHNT and YYREEE (reference sequence). This CDR3 contains 14 residues.

V usage is TRBV7-2 and J usage is TRBJ2-2, with 13 bases that match TRBD2. The CDR3 totals 18 residues. CDR1 and CDR2 from the germline V gene are SGHTA and FQGNSA. The trim removed 1 base at V and 6 bases at J, leaving 8 bases unmatched. The CDR3, as DNA: TGTGCCAGCAGCTTAGTCCTCATGGGACTAGCGGGATCCGGGGAGCTGTTTTTT. Its translation is CASSLVLMGLAGSGELFF. Supplemented by reference TRBV7-2 and TRBJ2-2, the full variable domain reads GAGVSQSPSNKVTEKGKDVELRCDPISGHTALYWYRQSLGQGLEFLIYFQGNSAPDKSGLPSDRFSAERTGGSVSTLTIQRTQQEDSAVYLCASSLVLMGLAGSGELFFGEGSRLTVL.

V gene TRBV30 combines with J gene TRBJ1-1, with D tentatively TRBD1 (5 bases). CDR1 is GTSNPN and CDR2 is SVGIG in the germline V gene (reference sequence). This CDR3 is built from 12 residues. V lost 0 bases and J 14 bases, leaving 16 bases between the germline ends. CDR3 residues: CAWSVSGRKGFF. Written as DNA, the CDR3 is TGTGCCTGGAGTGTAAGTGGTCGGAAGGGGTTCTTT.

This sequence joins TRBV10-1 and TRBJ2-3, with 14 bases aligning to TRBD2. J was trimmed by 5 bases and V by 6 bases; bases with no gene match: 4. Germline V gene sequence: CDR1 WNHNN, CDR2 SYGVQD (reference sequence). This CDR3 is built from 15 residues. The CDR3 here is CASRAGTSGRDTQYF. In nucleotides, the CDR3 is TGCGCCAGCAGAGCAGGGACTAGCGGGAGAGATACGCAGTATTTT.

V and J are TRBV6-1 and TRBJ2-5; 7 positions agree with TRBD1. With the DNA end fitting TRBJ2-7 better, the J assignment may be wrong. CDR1 and CDR2 from the germline V gene are MNHNS and SASEGT. This CDR3 is built from 16 residues. The DNA of the CDR3 is TGTGCCAGCAGTGAAAGCCGGGACAGACTACAATACGAGCAGTACTTC. As protein: CASSESRDRLQYEQYF.

The J gene is TRBJ2-7, the V gene TRBV28; 11 bases are a match to TRBD2. The CDR3 consists of 18 residues. With 3 bases clipped from V and 2 bases from J, the junction kept 12 bases outside the gene matches. Per the germline V gene, CDR1 is MDHEN and CDR2 is SYDVKM. DNA for the CDR3: TGTGCCAGCAGTTTGGCGCTAGCGGGAGGAGGGGTGGCCTACGAGCAGTACTTC. Translated, it gives CASSLALAGGGVAYEQYF. Full variable domain (rest looked up from reference TRBV28 and TRBJ2-7): DVKVTQSSRYLVKRTGEKVFLECVQDMDHENMFWYRQDPGLGLRLIYFSYDVKMKEKGDIPEGYSVSREKKERFSLILESASTNQTSMYLCASSLALAGGGVAYEQYFGPGTRLTVT.